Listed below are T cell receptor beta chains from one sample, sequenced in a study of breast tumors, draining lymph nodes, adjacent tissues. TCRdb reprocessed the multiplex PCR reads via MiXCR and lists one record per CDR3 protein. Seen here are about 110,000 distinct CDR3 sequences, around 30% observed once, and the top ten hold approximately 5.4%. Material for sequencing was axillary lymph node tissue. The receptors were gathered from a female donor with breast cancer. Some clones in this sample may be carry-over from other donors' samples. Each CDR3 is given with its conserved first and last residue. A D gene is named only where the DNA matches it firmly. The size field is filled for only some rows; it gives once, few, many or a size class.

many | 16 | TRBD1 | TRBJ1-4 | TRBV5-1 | TGCGCCAGCAACCTTGGAGGGACAGGTCCTAATGAAAAACTGTTTTTT | CASNLGGTGPNEKLFF
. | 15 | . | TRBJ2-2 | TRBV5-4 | TGTGCCAGCAGCTTGGGGGGGTCGGACACCGGGGAGCTGTTCTTT | CASSLGGSDTGELFF
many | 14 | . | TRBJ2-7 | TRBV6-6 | TGTGCCAGCAGTAAGGACAGTCTCTCCTACGAGCAGTACTTC | CASSKDSLSYEQYF
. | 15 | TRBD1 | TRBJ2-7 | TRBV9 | TGTGCCAGCCCGACAGGGCTCTTGCTCTCCTACGAGCAGTACTTC | CASPTGLLLSYEQYF
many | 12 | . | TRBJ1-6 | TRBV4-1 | TGCGCCAGCAGCCAAGGTTTATCACCCCTCCACTTT | CASSQGLSPLHF
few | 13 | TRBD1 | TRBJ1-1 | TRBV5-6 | TGTGCCAGCAGCTTACAGGGGACGGGTGAAGCTTTCTTT | CASSLQGTGEAFF
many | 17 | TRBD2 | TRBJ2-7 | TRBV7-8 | TGTGCCAGCAGCCCGGGACTAGCGGGATCTAAATCCTACGAGCAGTACTTC | CASSPGLAGSKSYEQYF
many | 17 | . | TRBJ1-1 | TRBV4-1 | TGCGCCAGCAGCCAAGATCGAGGGAAGGGACCAAACACTGAAGCTTTCTTT | CASSQDRGKGPNTEAFF
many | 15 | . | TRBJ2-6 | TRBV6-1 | TGTGCCAGTTTTTCTCAGGCCTCTGGGGCCAACGTCCTGACTTTC | CASFSQASGANVLTF
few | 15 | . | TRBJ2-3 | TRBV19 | TGTGCCAGTAGTATGGGTGGTTCCGACACAGATACGCAGTATTTT | CASSMGGSDTDTQYF